This T cell receptor beta chain was observed in a study of somatic mutations in cytotoxic T cells in rheumatoid arthritis. Study overall: Nearly 100% purity was obtained when some V beta antibody-stained T-cell populations were flow-sorted; these included V beta1+ cells sequenced for TCRB. The study, taken as a whole, reports: More than 20% of CD8+ cells belonged to the largest clone in about an eighth of the 65 patients.

The germline V and J ends were trimmed by 3 bases and 1 base, with 10 bases remaining between them. This CDR3 is built from 14 residues. Germline CDR1 reads SGHVS; CDR2 reads FQNEAQ. Regarding this clone: The antigen is undetermined.

Profiled with immunoSEQ multiplex PCR; TCRdb holds only in-frame clones, not every one. The repertoire holds 18,000 or so clones, with around four fifths as singletons. The origin of this receptor is a woman in her sixties in good health. Material for sequencing was CD8+ T cells sorted from blood. This rearrangement joins TRBV7-8 to TRBJ2-7, with D tentatively TRBD1 or TRBD2 (5 bases each). The chain's CDR3 is CASSFEGPSYEQYF. As DNA, the CDR3 is TGTGCCAGCAGCTTTGAGGGACCGTCCTACGAGCAGTACTTC.